The rows below give T cell receptor beta chains drawn from one sample of a study of T-cell memory formation after mild COVID-19. A single record per CDR3 protein comes from TCRdb applying MiXCR to the 5' RACE reads. This table has approximately 500,000 distinct CDR3 sequences, roughly 25% appearing once. The specimen sequenced was PBMCs or a T cell subset sorted from them (not recorded which). These TCRs come from an adult woman who had mild COVID-19 (a few samples of this study predate the infection). Cell type and time point are not known. Each CDR3 is given with its conserved first and last residue. A D gene is named only where the DNA matches it firmly. Not all rows give a size; the values are once, few, many and, for expanded clones, a class.

clone_size	v_call	d_call	j_call	cdr3_nt	cdr3_aa
few	TRBV29-1	NA	TRBJ1-1	TGCAGCGCCCAAGACACGAACACTGAAGCTTTCTTT	CSAQDTNTEAFF
NA	TRBV5-1	NA	TRBJ2-7	TGCGCCAGCAGCTTGGATCCGGGATCATCGGACGAGCAGTACTTC	CASSLDPGSSDEQYF
once	TRBV21-1	NA	TRBJ2-2	TGTGCCAGCAACGGAGACAGGGGACCTGGGGAGCTGTTTTTT	CASNGDRGPGELFF
few	TRBV18	NA	TRBJ2-7	TGTGCCAGCTCACCACTGGCGACCTCCTACGAGCAGTACTTC	CASSPLATSYEQYF
many	TRBV7-9	NA	TRBJ2-3	TGTGCCAGCAGCTTACGTTACACGGACACAGATACGCAGTATTTT	CASSLRYTDTDTQYF
few	TRBV30	NA	TRBJ2-4	TGTGCCTGGAGTGGCTCCGGAAACATTCAGTACTTC	CAWSGSGNIQYF
NA	TRBV2	TRBD2	TRBJ2-3	TGTGCCAGTAGGACTAGCGGGAGTAGTCCAGATACGCAGTATTTT	CASRTSGSSPDTQYF
NA	TRBV24-1	NA	TRBJ2-1	TGTGCCACCAGGGAAGGGCGGGATTGGGGTGAGCAGTTCTTC	CATREGRDWGEQFF
few	TRBV12-3/TRBV12-4	TRBD1	TRBJ2-7	TGTGCCAGCAGTTTCCGGGACAGGGAACACGAGCAGTACTTC	CASSFRDREHEQYF
few	TRBV10-3	NA	TRBJ2-5	TGTGCCATCAGTGAGTCCGGTAGGCCGAACTACCAAGAGACCCAGTACTTC	CAISESGRPNYQETQYF
few	TRBV24-1	NA	TRBJ2-2	TGTGCCACCAGTGATTTACGAGGAAACGCCGGGGAGCTGTTTTTT	CATSDLRGNAGELFF
NA	TRBV12-3/TRBV12-4	TRBD2	TRBJ2-7	TGTGCCAGCAGTCTAGCGGCCCTACGTATGGAGCAGTACTTC	CASSLAALRMEQYF
NA	TRBV7-2	TRBD2	TRBJ2-4	TGTGCCAGCAGCTTACGGGGAGGGTGGGCCAAAAACATTCAGTACTTC	CASSLRGGWAKNIQYF
NA	TRBV20-1	TRBD1	TRBJ1-6	TGCAGTGCTAGCTCCGGGACAGGGACCTTAAGCTCCTATAATTCACCCCTCCACTTT	CSASSGTGTLSSYNSPLHF
NA	TRBV20-1	NA	TRBJ2-1	TGCAGTGCTAGAGATATTAACGTTGAGCAGTTCTTC	CSARDINVEQFF
few	TRBV20-1	NA	TRBJ2-7	TGCAGTGTTCATGGTCCCTGGGGAGACGAGCAGTACTTC	CSVHGPWGDEQYF
once	TRBV7-8	TRBD1	TRBJ1-1	TGTGCCAGCAGCTTAGGGGAGGGACAGGGGGCTGAAGCTTTCTTT	CASSLGEGQGAEAFF
NA	TRBV7-6	TRBD1	TRBJ2-1	TGTGCCAGCAGCTTCTTGGGACAGGAAAGGGACAATGAGCAGTTCTTC	CASSFLGQERDNEQFF
once	TRBV29-1	TRBD1	TRBJ2-3	TGCAGCGTTCTAGAACAGGGGACAGATACGCAGTATTTT	CSVLEQGTDTQYF
few	TRBV25-1	NA	TRBJ2-2	TGTGCCAGCAGTGATCCCACCGGGGAGCTGTTTTTT	CASSDPTGELFF
few	TRBV12-3/TRBV12-4	NA	TRBJ2-1	TGTGCCAGCAGTTTAGGGCTAGCGCAGTTCTTC	CASSLGLAQFF
NA	TRBV24-1	TRBD2	TRBJ2-3	TGTGCCACCAGTTCAGGGACTAGCGGAGCAGATACGCAGTATTTT	CATSSGTSGADTQYF
NA	TRBV24-1	TRBD1	TRBJ2-3	TGTGCCACCTCACCGACAGGGGTCTCCACAGATACGCAGTATTTT	CATSPTGVSTDTQYF
NA	TRBV4-3	NA	TRBJ1-3	TGCGCCAGCAGCCAAGCCGAGGGTAGCTCTGGAAACACCATATATTTT	CASSQAEGSSGNTIYF
NA	TRBV29-1	NA	TRBJ1-5	TGCAGCGCTCTCCCGGGGAGGTGTCAGCCCCAGCATTTT	CSALPGRCQPQHF
NA	TRBV4-1	NA	TRBJ1-1	TGCGCCAGCAGCCAAGAGACAGGATGGGTTGAAGCTTTCTTT	CASSQETGWVEAFF
NA	TRBV2	TRBD1	TRBJ2-7	TGTGCCAGCAGCGACAGGGCTTACGAGCAGTACTTC	CASSDRAYEQYF
NA	TRBV25-1	NA	TRBJ1-5	TGTGCCAGCAGTGAATACTCCCAGGTTAGTCCCCAGCATTTT	CASSEYSQVSPQHF
few	TRBV30	TRBD2	TRBJ2-7	TGTGCCTGGTGGGGGGGCTACGAGCAGTACTTC	CAWWGGYEQYF
few	TRBV19	NA	TRBJ2-3	TGTGCCAGTAGATCAAGGGGATGGGGAGATACGCAGTATTTT	CASRSRGWGDTQYF
NA	TRBV5-1	TRBD2	TRBJ2-4	TGCGCCAGCCGGGAGCGGGGGGTAAACATTCAGTACTTC	CASRERGVNIQYF
NA	TRBV2	TRBD1	TRBJ1-1	TGTGCCAGCAATGTAGGGACAGGGAGGGCTGAAGCTTTCTTT	CASNVGTGRAEAFF
few	TRBV5-1	NA	TRBJ1-1	TGCGCCAGCAGCTTGGCAGCAGGGGTGGGTGAAGCTTTCTTT	CASSLAAGVGEAFF
NA	TRBV2	TRBD2	TRBJ2-5	TGTGCCAGCAGTGACGCCGGGACTAGCGGCCAAGAGACCCAGTACTTC	CASSDAGTSGQETQYF
NA	TRBV19	TRBD2	TRBJ2-7	TGTGCCAGCAGTATGCGGGAGGGCGATCCCTACGAGCAGTACTTC	CASSMREGDPYEQYF
NA	TRBV12-3/TRBV12-4	NA	TRBJ1-6	TGTGCCAGCAGCCCAAGGCCGGGACATTATAATTCACCCCTCCACTTT	CASSPRPGHYNSPLHF
many	TRBV6-6	NA	TRBJ2-1	TGTGCCAGCAGAGTTAAGGACCCAACCTACAATGAGCAGTTCTTC	CASRVKDPTYNEQFF
few	TRBV7-6	NA	TRBJ1-2	TGTGCCAGCAGCTCGTCCGGCGGGGGTTACTATGGCTACACCTTC	CASSSSGGGYYGYTF
few	TRBV11-3	NA	TRBJ2-5	TGTGCCAGCAGCTTAGGGCTTGGGGACTACCAAGAGACCCAGTACTTC	CASSLGLGDYQETQYF
NA	TRBV7-3	NA	TRBJ2-1	TGTGCCAGCAGCTTATCAGGGGGGAAGAATGAGCAGTTCTTC	CASSLSGGKNEQFF
NA	TRBV2	NA	TRBJ2-1	TGTGCCACTACCGAGGGGCGGGGCTCCTACAATGAGCAGTTCTTC	CATTEGRGSYNEQFF
NA	TRBV12-3/TRBV12-4	TRBD2	TRBJ2-3	TGTGCCAGCAGTTTTACTAGCGGGGGGACAGATACGCAGTATTTT	CASSFTSGGTDTQYF
NA	TRBV29-1	NA	TRBJ2-1	TGCAGCGGAAGATCGACAGGACCTCCCTACAATGAGCAGTTCTTC	CSGRSTGPPYNEQFF
NA	TRBV3-1	NA	TRBJ1-2	TGTGCCAGCGGGGGGCCCAACTATGGCTACACCTTC	CASGGPNYGYTF
NA	TRBV28	NA	TRBJ2-1	TGTGCCAGCACAGGAACCAGGGGCCCTGGGTTCTACAATGAGCAGTTCTTC	CASTGTRGPGFYNEQFF